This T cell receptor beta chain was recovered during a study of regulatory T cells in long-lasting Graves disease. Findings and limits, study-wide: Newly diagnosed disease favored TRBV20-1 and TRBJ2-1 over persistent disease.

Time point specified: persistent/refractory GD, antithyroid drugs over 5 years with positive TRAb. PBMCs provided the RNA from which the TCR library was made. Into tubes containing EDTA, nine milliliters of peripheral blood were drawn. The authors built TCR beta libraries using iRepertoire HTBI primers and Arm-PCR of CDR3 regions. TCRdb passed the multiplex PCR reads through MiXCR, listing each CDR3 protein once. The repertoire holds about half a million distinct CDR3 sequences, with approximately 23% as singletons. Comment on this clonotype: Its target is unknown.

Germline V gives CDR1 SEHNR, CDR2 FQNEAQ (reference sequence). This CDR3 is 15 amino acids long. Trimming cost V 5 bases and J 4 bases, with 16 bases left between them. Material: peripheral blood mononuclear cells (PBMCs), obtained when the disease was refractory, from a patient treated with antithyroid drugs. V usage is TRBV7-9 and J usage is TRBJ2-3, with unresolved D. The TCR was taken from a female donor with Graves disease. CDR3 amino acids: CASSPAARVADTQYF. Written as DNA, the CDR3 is TGTGCCAGCAGCCCCGCCGCCCGGGTTGCAGATACGCAGTATTTT.